Listed below are T cell receptor beta chains from one sample, sequenced in a study of vaccination and CD4 T cells after COVID-19. TCRdb re-called the PCR reads through MiXCR, storing one row per CDR3 protein. This sample yields about 20,000 distinct CDR3 sequences, of which roughly half are seen a single time; about 7% belongs to the top ten. No antigens are known for them. Specimen: CD4+ T cells from blood, cultured in vitro. The receptors were gathered from a human donor who had recovered from COVID-19. Both conserved end residues are part of each CDR3. The D gene is left open where the match is weak. Some rows mark clone size as missing; the rest say once, few, many or name a class of expanded clone.

CDR3 protein: CASSWAGESYEQYF
CDR3 DNA: TGCGCCAGCTCCTGGGCGGGGGAATCCTACGAGCAGTACTTC
clone size: .
V gene: TRBV10-2
D gene: TRBD2
J gene: TRBJ2-7

CDR3 protein: CASSLQGTGGSEQYF
CDR3 DNA: TGTGCCAGCAGCCTACAAGGGACAGGTGGGTCCGAGCAGTACTTC
clone size: .
V gene: TRBV9
D gene: TRBD1
J gene: TRBJ2-7

CDR3 protein: CATSRPGQSHSGNTIYF
CDR3 DNA: TGTGCCACCAGCAGACCCGGACAGAGTCACTCTGGAAACACCATATATTTT
clone size: .
V gene: TRBV15
D gene: .
J gene: TRBJ1-3

CDR3 protein: CASSPLTGAAFPDTIYF
CDR3 DNA: TGTGCCAGCAGCCCCCTTACGGGCGCAGCCTTTCCCGACACCATATATTTT
clone size: .
V gene: TRBV11-3
D gene: .
J gene: TRBJ1-3

CDR3 protein: CASSLAGTYEQYF
CDR3 DNA: TGTGCCAGCAGTTTAGCAGGGACCTACGAGCAGTACTTC
clone size: once
V gene: TRBV12-3/TRBV12-4
D gene: .
J gene: TRBJ2-7

CDR3 protein: CASSSRPGTGDRTEAFF
CDR3 DNA: TGTGCCAGCAGCTCCCGACCGGGAACAGGGGATAGAACTGAAGCTTTCTTT
clone size: .
V gene: TRBV7-2
D gene: TRBD1
J gene: TRBJ1-1

CDR3 protein: CASSLIWTSGGPGETQYF
CDR3 DNA: TGTGCCAGCAGTCTCATCTGGACTAGCGGGGGGCCCGGTGAGACCCAGTACTTC
clone size: .
V gene: TRBV27
D gene: TRBD2
J gene: TRBJ2-5

CDR3 protein: CSARERGSASDTQYF
CDR3 DNA: TGCAGTGCTAGAGAGCGAGGGAGTGCCTCAGATACGCAGTATTTT
clone size: .
V gene: TRBV20-1
D gene: .
J gene: TRBJ2-3

CDR3 protein: CASSLLGGEQFF
CDR3 DNA: TGTGCCAGCAGCTTATTGGGGGGGGAGCAGTTCTTC
clone size: .
V gene: TRBV11-3
D gene: TRBD2
J gene: TRBJ2-1

CDR3 protein: CAGLAGVGDYNEQFF
CDR3 DNA: TGTGCCGGACTAGCGGGGGTGGGAGATTACAATGAGCAGTTCTTC
clone size: .
V gene: TRBV2
D gene: TRBD2
J gene: TRBJ2-1

CDR3 protein: CAISERQGGETQYF
CDR3 DNA: TGTGCCATCAGTGAGCGGCAGGGAGGAGAGACCCAGTACTTC
clone size: .
V gene: TRBV10-3
D gene: .
J gene: TRBJ2-5

CDR3 protein: CASRQSTGCTRETQYF
CDR3 DNA: TGTGCCAGCAGGCAATCGACAGGGTGTACTCGAGAGACCCAGTACTTC
clone size: .
V gene: TRBV21-1
D gene: .
J gene: TRBJ2-5

CDR3 protein: CASSPPRVEDNQPQHF
CDR3 DNA: TGTGCCAGCAGCCCCCCTCGGGTAGAGGACAATCAGCCCCAGCATTTT
clone size: few
V gene: TRBV2
D gene: .
J gene: TRBJ1-5

CDR3 protein: CASRREGVHYEQYF
CDR3 DNA: TGTGCCAGCAGACGCGAGGGGGTCCACTACGAGCAGTACTTC
clone size: .
V gene: TRBV6-2/TRBV6-3
D gene: .
J gene: TRBJ2-7

CDR3 protein: CASSYLLLGEQYF
CDR3 DNA: TGTGCCAGCAGTTACTTGCTTCTGGGCGAGCAGTACTTC
clone size: few
V gene: TRBV6-2/TRBV6-3
D gene: .
J gene: TRBJ2-7

CDR3 protein: CASSLSTGNQPQHF
CDR3 DNA: TGTGCCAGCAGTTTATCCACCGGCAATCAGCCCCAGCATTTT
clone size: few
V gene: TRBV28
D gene: .
J gene: TRBJ1-5

CDR3 protein: CASSPQDRDNQPQHF
CDR3 DNA: TGTGCCAGTAGTCCACAGGACAGAGACAATCAGCCCCAGCATTTT
clone size: few
V gene: TRBV19
D gene: .
J gene: TRBJ1-5

CDR3 protein: CASSPTLGGGYTF
CDR3 DNA: TGTGCCAGCAGCCCAACTCTAGGAGGTGGCTACACCTTC
clone size: few
V gene: TRBV7-9
D gene: .
J gene: TRBJ1-2

CDR3 protein: CASSPTGSGNTIYF
CDR3 DNA: TGTGCCAGCAGCCCGACAGGGAGCGGAAACACCATATATTTT
clone size: few
V gene: TRBV7-2
D gene: TRBD1
J gene: TRBJ1-3

CDR3 protein: CASGPLAYNTGELFF
CDR3 DNA: TGTGCCAGCGGGCCTCTAGCGTATAACACCGGGGAGCTGTTTTTT
clone size: .
V gene: TRBV27
D gene: .
J gene: TRBJ2-2

CDR3 protein: CASSPAFETQYF
CDR3 DNA: TGTGCCAGCAGCCCTGCTTTTGAGACCCAGTACTTC
clone size: .
V gene: TRBV5-8
D gene: .
J gene: TRBJ2-5

CDR3 protein: CASSPLYGGTEAFF
CDR3 DNA: TGTGCCAGCTCACCACTTTACGGTGGGACTGAAGCTTTCTTT
clone size: few
V gene: TRBV18
D gene: .
J gene: TRBJ1-1

CDR3 protein: CASSLSWNRGLSTEAFF
CDR3 DNA: TGTGCCAGCAGTTTATCGTGGAACAGGGGGCTGAGCACTGAAGCTTTCTTT
clone size: .
V gene: TRBV27
D gene: TRBD1
J gene: TRBJ1-1

CDR3 protein: CASSYHIVAGVLENEQFF
CDR3 DNA: TGTGCCAGCAGTTACCACATCGTGGCAGGGGTTTTGGAAAATGAGCAGTTCTTC
clone size: .
V gene: TRBV6-2/TRBV6-3
D gene: .
J gene: TRBJ2-1

CDR3 protein: CATSREQVFSGANVLTF
CDR3 DNA: TGTGCCACCAGCAGAGAGCAGGTTTTCTCTGGGGCCAACGTCCTGACTTTC
clone size: few
V gene: TRBV15
D gene: .
J gene: TRBJ2-6

CDR3 protein: CASSQPDRGREKLFF
CDR3 DNA: TGCGCCAGCAGCCAGCCCGACAGGGGACGTGAAAAACTGTTTTTT
clone size: .
V gene: TRBV4-1
D gene: TRBD1
J gene: TRBJ1-4

CDR3 protein: CSASQGQDYGYTF
CDR3 DNA: TGCAGTGCTTCCCAGGGACAGGACTATGGCTACACCTTC
clone size: few
V gene: TRBV20-1
D gene: TRBD1
J gene: TRBJ1-2

CDR3 protein: CATSDPTSGKVNTQYF
CDR3 DNA: TGTGCCACCAGTGATCCGACTAGCGGGAAAGTAAATACGCAGTATTTT
clone size: .
V gene: TRBV24-1
D gene: TRBD2
J gene: TRBJ2-3

CDR3 protein: CASSLDPFNGYTF
CDR3 DNA: TGTGCCAGCAGCTTGGACCCGTTTAATGGCTACACCTTC
clone size: .
V gene: TRBV5-4
D gene: .
J gene: TRBJ1-2

CDR3 protein: CASSYSVRPGYTF
CDR3 DNA: TGTGCCAGCAGTTACTCAGTGAGACCCGGCTACACCTTC
clone size: once
V gene: TRBV6-2/TRBV6-3
D gene: .
J gene: TRBJ1-2

CDR3 protein: CASSEETPGGTQYF
CDR3 DNA: TGTGCCAGCAGTGAAGAGACCCCCGGGGGGACCCAGTACTTC
clone size: .
V gene: TRBV6-1
D gene: .
J gene: TRBJ2-5

CDR3 protein: CASSTRTSGKYNEQFF
CDR3 DNA: TGTGCCAGCAGCACAAGGACTAGCGGGAAGTACAATGAGCAGTTCTTC
clone size: .
V gene: TRBV11-3
D gene: TRBD2
J gene: TRBJ2-1

CDR3 protein: CASSVRDVATEAFF
CDR3 DNA: TGTGCCAGCAGTGTGAGGGACGTTGCCACTGAAGCTTTCTTT
clone size: .
V gene: TRBV2
D gene: .
J gene: TRBJ1-1

CDR3 protein: CAWMGASSGANVLTF
CDR3 DNA: TGTGCCTGGATGGGGGCCTCCTCTGGGGCCAACGTCCTGACTTTC
clone size: .
V gene: TRBV30
D gene: .
J gene: TRBJ2-6

CDR3 protein: CVSSLDRAGNQPQHF
CDR3 DNA: TGTGTCAGCAGCCTCGACAGGGCTGGCAATCAGCCCCAGCATTTT
clone size: .
V gene: TRBV6-2/TRBV6-3
D gene: TRBD1
J gene: TRBJ1-5

CDR3 protein: CASSEQGADGNTIYF
CDR3 DNA: TGTGCCAGCAGCGAACAGGGGGCGGATGGAAACACCATATATTTT
clone size: few
V gene: TRBV11-2
D gene: TRBD1
J gene: TRBJ1-3

CDR3 protein: CSVSGGGEKLFF
CDR3 DNA: TGCAGTGTCTCAGGGGGCGGTGAAAAACTGTTTTTT
clone size: .
V gene: TRBV20-1
D gene: TRBD1
J gene: TRBJ1-4

CDR3 protein: CASSQDLEGSALHF
CDR3 DNA: TGTGCCAGCAGCCAAGATCTAGAGGGCTCGGCCCTCCACTTT
clone size: few
V gene: TRBV14
D gene: .
J gene: TRBJ1-6

CDR3 protein: CASSLALGTGDFYEQYF
CDR3 DNA: TGTGCCAGCAGCTTAGCACTAGGGACAGGGGACTTCTACGAGCAGTACTTC
clone size: .
V gene: TRBV7-8
D gene: TRBD1
J gene: TRBJ2-7

CDR3 protein: CASTPRWGLSNQPQHF
CDR3 DNA: TGTGCCAGTACTCCTCGGTGGGGGCTAAGCAATCAGCCCCAGCATTTT
clone size: .
V gene: TRBV19
D gene: .
J gene: TRBJ1-5

CDR3 protein: CASSYRQDTEAFF
CDR3 DNA: TGTGCCAGCAGTTACAGGCAAGACACTGAAGCTTTCTTT
clone size: .
V gene: TRBV6-5
D gene: .
J gene: TRBJ1-1

CDR3 protein: CASSLGTLAKNIQYF
CDR3 DNA: TGTGCCAGCAGCTTAGGGACGTTAGCCAAAAACATTCAGTACTTC
clone size: .
V gene: TRBV5-4
D gene: .
J gene: TRBJ2-4

CDR3 protein: CASSSGRGYEQYF
CDR3 DNA: TGCGCCAGCAGCTCGGGACGGGGCTACGAGCAGTACTTC
clone size: .
V gene: TRBV5-1
D gene: .
J gene: TRBJ2-7

CDR3 protein: CASSMGFYTPREGQPQHF
CDR3 DNA: TGTGCCAGTAGTATGGGGTTTTACACTCCCCGGGAGGGTCAGCCCCAGCATTTT
clone size: .
V gene: TRBV19
D gene: .
J gene: TRBJ1-5

CDR3 protein: CSAHAGAGGSIEQFF
CDR3 DNA: TGCAGTGCCCACGCCGGAGCGGGAGGGAGTATTGAGCAGTTCTTC
clone size: once
V gene: TRBV20-1
D gene: TRBD2
J gene: TRBJ2-1

CDR3 protein: CASSDQGPGNTIYF
CDR3 DNA: TGTGCCAGCAGTGATCAGGGCCCCGGGAACACCATATATTTT
clone size: .
V gene: TRBV2
D gene: .
J gene: TRBJ1-3

CDR3 protein: CASSRPGRDRGYNEQFF
CDR3 DNA: TGCGCCAGCAGCCGACCCGGCCGGGACAGGGGTTACAATGAGCAGTTCTTC
clone size: .
V gene: TRBV4-1
D gene: TRBD1
J gene: TRBJ2-1

CDR3 protein: CASMAPFLRVPYF
CDR3 DNA: TGTGCCAGCATGGCCCCTTTTCTCAGGGTTCCGTACTTC
clone size: .
V gene: TRBV28
D gene: .
J gene: TRBJ2-5

CDR3 protein: CASSLERFRDTQYF
CDR3 DNA: TGTGCCAGCAGCTTAGAACGTTTCCGAGATACGCAGTATTTT
clone size: .
V gene: TRBV11-3
D gene: .
J gene: TRBJ2-3

CDR3 protein: CASGPGLAGGETQYF
CDR3 DNA: TGTGCCAGCGGACCAGGACTAGCGGGAGGAGAGACCCAGTACTTC
clone size: .
V gene: TRBV25-1
D gene: TRBD2
J gene: TRBJ2-5

CDR3 protein: CASSHTRTELFF
CDR3 DNA: TGTGCCAGCAGTCACACCAGAACGGAACTGTTTTTT
clone size: .
V gene: TRBV6-2/TRBV6-3
D gene: .
J gene: TRBJ1-4

CDR3 protein: CASSVETIGTGELFF
CDR3 DNA: TGTGCCAGCAGTGTCGAGACTATCGGCACCGGGGAGCTGTTTTTT
clone size: few
V gene: TRBV2
D gene: .
J gene: TRBJ2-2

CDR3 protein: CASRRGTGSYSGANVLTF
CDR3 DNA: TGTGCCAGCAGGAGGGGCACAGGGAGTTACTCTGGGGCCAACGTCCTGACTTTC
clone size: .
V gene: TRBV11-1
D gene: .
J gene: TRBJ2-6

CDR3 protein: CASTRPGGNQPQHF
CDR3 DNA: TGTGCCAGCACCCGACCTGGGGGCAATCAGCCCCAGCATTTT
clone size: .
V gene: TRBV7-2
D gene: .
J gene: TRBJ1-5

CDR3 protein: CATSDAGGSGETQYF
CDR3 DNA: TGTGCCACCAGTGACGCAGGGGGCTCGGGGGAGACCCAGTACTTC
clone size: .
V gene: TRBV24-1
D gene: TRBD1
J gene: TRBJ2-5

CDR3 protein: CASSSHPPGQGANQPQHF
CDR3 DNA: TGTGCCAGCAGCTCTCATCCACCGGGACAGGGGGCTAATCAGCCCCAGCATTTT
clone size: few
V gene: TRBV7-9
D gene: TRBD1
J gene: TRBJ1-5

CDR3 protein: CASSLLKTEAFF
CDR3 DNA: TGTGCCAGCAGCCTGTTGAAAACTGAAGCTTTCTTT
clone size: once
V gene: TRBV6-1
D gene: .
J gene: TRBJ1-1

CDR3 protein: CASSTLGREQYF
CDR3 DNA: TGTGCCAGCAGTACCCTCGGTAGGGAGCAGTACTTC
clone size: .
V gene: TRBV27
D gene: .
J gene: TRBJ2-7

CDR3 protein: CASEGGRDVQPQHF
CDR3 DNA: TGTGCCAGCGAAGGAGGTAGGGATGTTCAGCCCCAGCATTTT
clone size: .
V gene: TRBV6-1
D gene: .
J gene: TRBJ1-5

CDR3 protein: CASRPRDRVAGELFF
CDR3 DNA: TGTGCCAGCAGGCCCCGGGACAGGGTTGCCGGGGAGCTGTTTTTT
clone size: .
V gene: TRBV27
D gene: TRBD1
J gene: TRBJ2-2